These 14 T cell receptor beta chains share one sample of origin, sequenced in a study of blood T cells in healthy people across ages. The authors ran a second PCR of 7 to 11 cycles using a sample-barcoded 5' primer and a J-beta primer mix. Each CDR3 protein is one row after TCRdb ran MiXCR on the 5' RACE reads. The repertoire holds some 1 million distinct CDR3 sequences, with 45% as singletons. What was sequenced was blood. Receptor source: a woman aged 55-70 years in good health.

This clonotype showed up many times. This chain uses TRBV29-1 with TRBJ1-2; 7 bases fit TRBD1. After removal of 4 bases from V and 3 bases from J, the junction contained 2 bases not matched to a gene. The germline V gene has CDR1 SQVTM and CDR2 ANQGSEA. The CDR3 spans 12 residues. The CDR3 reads CSVVRGDYGYTF. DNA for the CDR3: TGCAGCGTTGTCAGGGGGGACTATGGCTACACCTTC.

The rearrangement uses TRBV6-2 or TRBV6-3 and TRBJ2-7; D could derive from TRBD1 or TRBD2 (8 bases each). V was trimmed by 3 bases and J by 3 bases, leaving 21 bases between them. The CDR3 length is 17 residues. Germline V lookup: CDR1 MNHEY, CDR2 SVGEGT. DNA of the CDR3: TGTGCCAGCAGTTATGTTCCGGGGGGGACAGGTCACTACGAGCAGTACTTC. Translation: CASSYVPGGTGHYEQYF.

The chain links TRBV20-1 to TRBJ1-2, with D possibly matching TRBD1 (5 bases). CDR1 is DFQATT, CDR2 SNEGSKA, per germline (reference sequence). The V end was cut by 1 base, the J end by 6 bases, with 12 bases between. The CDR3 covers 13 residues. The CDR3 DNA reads TGCAGTGCTAGAGGGCAGGGAAGGAATGGCTACACCTTC. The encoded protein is CSARGQGRNGYTF.

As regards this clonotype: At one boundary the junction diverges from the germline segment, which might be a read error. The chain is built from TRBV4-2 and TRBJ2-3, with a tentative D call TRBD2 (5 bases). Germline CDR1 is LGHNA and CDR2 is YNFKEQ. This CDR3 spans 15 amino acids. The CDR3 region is CASSQESGSTDTRYF. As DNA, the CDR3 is TGTGCCAGCAGCCAAGAAAGCGGTAGCACAGATACGCGGTATTTT.

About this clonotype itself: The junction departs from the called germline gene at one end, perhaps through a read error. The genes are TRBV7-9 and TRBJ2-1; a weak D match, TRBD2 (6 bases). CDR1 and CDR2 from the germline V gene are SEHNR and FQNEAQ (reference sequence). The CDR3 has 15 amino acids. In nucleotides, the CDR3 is TGTGCCGGCAGCTTACGGGAGAGTCTCTACAATGAGCAGTTCTTC. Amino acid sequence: CAGSLRESLYNEQFF.

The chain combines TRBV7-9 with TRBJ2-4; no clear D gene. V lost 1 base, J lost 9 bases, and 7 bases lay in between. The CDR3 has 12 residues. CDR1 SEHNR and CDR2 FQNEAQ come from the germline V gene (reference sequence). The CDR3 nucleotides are TGTGCCAGCAGCTTAGAAATGGGCATTCAGTACTTC. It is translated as CASSLEMGIQYF.

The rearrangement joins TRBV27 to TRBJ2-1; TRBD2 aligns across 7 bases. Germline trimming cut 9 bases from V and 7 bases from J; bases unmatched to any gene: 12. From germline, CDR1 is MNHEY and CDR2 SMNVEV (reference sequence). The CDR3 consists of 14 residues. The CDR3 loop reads CASRRTSRLNEQFF. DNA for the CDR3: TGTGCCAGTAGAAGGACTAGTCGGTTGAATGAGCAGTTCTTC.

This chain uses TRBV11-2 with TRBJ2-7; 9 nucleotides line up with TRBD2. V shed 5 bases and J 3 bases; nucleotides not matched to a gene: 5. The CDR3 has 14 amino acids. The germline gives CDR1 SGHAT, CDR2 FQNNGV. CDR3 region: CASSRSGGNYEQYF. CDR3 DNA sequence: TGTGCCAGCAGCCGTAGCGGGGGCAACTACGAGCAGTACTTC.

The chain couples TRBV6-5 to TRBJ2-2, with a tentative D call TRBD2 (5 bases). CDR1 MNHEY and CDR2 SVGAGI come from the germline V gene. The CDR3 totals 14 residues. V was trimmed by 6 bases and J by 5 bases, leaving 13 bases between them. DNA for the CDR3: TGTGCCAGCAGGGGAGACCCTGGGACCGGGGAGCTGTTTTTT. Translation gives CASRGDPGTGELFF.

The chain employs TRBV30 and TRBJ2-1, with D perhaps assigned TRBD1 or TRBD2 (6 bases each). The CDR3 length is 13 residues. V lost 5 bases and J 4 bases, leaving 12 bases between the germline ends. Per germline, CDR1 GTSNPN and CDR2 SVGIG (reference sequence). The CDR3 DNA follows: TGTGCCTGGGCGAAAGGGGGGTACAATGAGCAGTTCTTC. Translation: CAWAKGGYNEQFF.

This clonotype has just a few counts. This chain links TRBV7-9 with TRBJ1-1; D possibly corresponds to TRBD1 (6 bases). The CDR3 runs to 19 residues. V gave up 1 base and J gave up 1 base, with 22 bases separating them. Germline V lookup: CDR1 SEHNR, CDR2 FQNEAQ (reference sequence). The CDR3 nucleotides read TGTGCCAGCAGCTTAGTTATGGAGGTCGCGGGACACGGGAACACTGAAGCTTTCTTT. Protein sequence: CASSLVMEVAGHGNTEAFF.

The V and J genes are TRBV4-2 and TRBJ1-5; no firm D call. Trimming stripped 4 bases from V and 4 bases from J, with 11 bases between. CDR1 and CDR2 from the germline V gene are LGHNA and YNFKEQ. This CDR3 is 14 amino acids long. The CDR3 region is CASSPAGLNQPQHF. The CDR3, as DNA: TGTGCCAGCAGCCCGGCCGGGCTAAATCAGCCCCAGCATTTT.

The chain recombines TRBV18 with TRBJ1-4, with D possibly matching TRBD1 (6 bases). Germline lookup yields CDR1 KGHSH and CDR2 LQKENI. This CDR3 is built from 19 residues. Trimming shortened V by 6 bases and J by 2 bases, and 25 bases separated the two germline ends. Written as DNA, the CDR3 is TGTGCCAGCTCCGCGACCAAGGACGGGGGGCGCGTGACTAATGAAAAACTGTTTTTT. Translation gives CASSATKDGGRVTNEKLFF.

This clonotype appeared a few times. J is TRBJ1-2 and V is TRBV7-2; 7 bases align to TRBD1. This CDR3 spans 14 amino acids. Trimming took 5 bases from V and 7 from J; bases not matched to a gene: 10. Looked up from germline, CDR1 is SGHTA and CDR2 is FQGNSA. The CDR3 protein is CASSPGQISGGYTF. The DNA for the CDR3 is TGTGCCAGCAGCCCGGGACAGATATCCGGTGGCTACACCTTC.